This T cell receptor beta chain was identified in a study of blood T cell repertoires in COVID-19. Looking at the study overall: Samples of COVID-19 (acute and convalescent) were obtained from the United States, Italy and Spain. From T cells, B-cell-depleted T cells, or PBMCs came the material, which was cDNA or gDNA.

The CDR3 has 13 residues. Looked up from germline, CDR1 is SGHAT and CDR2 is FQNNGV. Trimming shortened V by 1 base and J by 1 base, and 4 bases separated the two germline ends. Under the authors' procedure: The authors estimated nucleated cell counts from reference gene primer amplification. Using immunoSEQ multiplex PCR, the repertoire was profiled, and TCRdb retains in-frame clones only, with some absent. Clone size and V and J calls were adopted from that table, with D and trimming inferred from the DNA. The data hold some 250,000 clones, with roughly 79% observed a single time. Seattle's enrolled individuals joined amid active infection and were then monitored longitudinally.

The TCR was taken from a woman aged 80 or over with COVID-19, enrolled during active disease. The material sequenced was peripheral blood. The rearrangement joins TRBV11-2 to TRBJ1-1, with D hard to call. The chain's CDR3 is CASSLVWNTEAFF. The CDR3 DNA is TGTGCCAGCAGCTTAGTCTGGAACACTGAAGCTTTCTTT.